This TCR beta chain originates from a study of regulatory T cells in long-lasting Graves disease. There are a few counts of this clonotype. Its matching antigen is unknown. Study-wide results and caveats: Persistent Graves' cases showed lower TCR diversity than newly diagnosed cases. Persistent patients shared more public clonotypes (under 3,000) than newly diagnosed patients (about 1,000).

TCR beta libraries were built with iRepertoire HTBI primers and Arm-PCR of CDR3 regions. Each CDR3 protein is one row after TCRdb ran MiXCR on the multiplex PCR reads. The table shows some 420,000 distinct CDR3 sequences, with about 22% occurring only once. There are 11 residues in the CDR3. V shed 6 bases and J shed 4 bases, with 9 bases lying between them. CDR1 is DFQATT, CDR2 SNEGSKA, per germline (reference sequence). Time point given: persistent/refractory GD, antithyroid drugs over 5 years with positive TRAb. The TCR library used RNA extracted from PBMCs. Graves' disease diagnoses used American Thyroid Association guidelines.

Sequences were derived from peripheral blood mononuclear cells (PBMCs), sampled when the disease was refractory, from a patient treated with antithyroid drugs. This TCR was recovered from a female donor with Graves disease. This chain uses TRBV20-1 with TRBJ1-1; a weak D match, TRBD1 (6 bases). The CDR3: CSATGSTEAFF. Here the CDR3 DNA reads TGCAGTGCAACAGGGAGCACTGAAGCTTTCTTT.